Each of the 14 T cell receptor beta chains below was sequenced from the same sample in a study of shared clonotypes between healthy human individuals. It was CD45RO-negative cells, positively selected for CCR7, that made up naive CD8 cells, with terminally differentiated effector memory CD45RA+ cells excluded. The repertoire was sequenced with immunoSEQ multiplex PCR; TCRdb's copy has only in-frame clones and lacks some. This repertoire shows around 700,000 clones, roughly nine tenths found once; its top ten account for 24%. The sample comprised naive CD8+ T cells sorted from blood. Every receptor here comes from a man aged 25-45 years in good health.

This clone was observed once. V gene TRBV18 combines with J gene TRBJ1-1, with 7 bases lining up with TRBD1. The junction had 6 bases not matched to a gene; V was cut back by 3 bases and J by 5 bases. Germline V CDR1 and CDR2: KGHSH, LQKENI. This CDR3 has 14 residues. In DNA, the CDR3 is TGTGCCAGCTCACCTACAGGGGATGGGACTGAAGCTTTCTTT. Its protein is CASSPTGDGTEAFF. The variable domain in full, with the rest retrieved from reference TRBV18 and TRBJ1-1, is NAGVMQNPRHLVRRRGQEARLRCSPMKGHSHVYWYRQLPEEGLKFMVYLQKENIIDESGMPKERFSAEFPKEGPSILRIQQVVRGDSAAYFCASSPTGDGTEAFFGQGTRLTVV.

This chain joins TRBV28 and TRBJ1-3; D unclear. Germline CDR1 and CDR2: MDHEN and SYDVKM. With 9 bases removed from V and 3 bases from J, the gap between germline ends came to 24 bases. The CDR3 covers 17 residues. CDR3 sequence: CASRTTQPENFGNTIYF. In DNA form, the CDR3 reads TGTGCCAGTAGAACTACACAGCCCGAAAATTTTGGAAACACCATATATTTT.

J is TRBJ2-2 and V is TRBV19; TRBD1 agrees at 12 bases. The trim removed 7 bases at V and 4 bases at J, leaving 4 bases unmatched. This CDR3 has 15 amino acids. Germline assignment: CDR1 LNHDA and CDR2 SQIVND (reference sequence). CDR3 bases: TGTGCCAGTAAGGGGACAGGGGGCAGCACCGGGGAGCTGTTTTTT. This sequence encodes CASKGTGGSTGELFF.

This chain connects TRBV2 to TRBJ1-4; D perhaps matches TRBD1 (5 bases). Trimming took off 5 bases at V and 3 bases at J, with 16 bases between the two ends. CDR1 and CDR2 from the germline V gene are SNHLY and FYNNEI. The CDR3 totals 16 residues. The DNA of the CDR3 is TGTGCCAGCAGTCATTCCCTAGAAGGGGCTAATGAAAAACTGTTTTTT. Its translation is CASSHSLEGANEKLFF.

This clone has ten or more counts. This chain uses TRBV5-1 with TRBJ2-1; TRBD2 matches 16 bases. V lost 3 bases to trimming and J lost 7 bases; unmatched junction nucleotides: 7. The CDR3 runs 17 residues. Germline lookup yields CDR1 SGHRS and CDR2 YFSETQ. CDR3: CASSSDPGLAGGNEQFF. CDR3 nucleotide sequence: TGCGCCAGCAGCTCCGACCCGGGACTAGCGGGAGGGAATGAGCAGTTCTTC.

The rearrangement links TRBV2 to TRBJ2-5, with TRBD1 identical over 8 bases. This CDR3 has 11 amino acids. The ends lost 8 bases at V and 5 bases at J; junction bases unmatched: 1. Germline assignment: CDR1 SNHLY and CDR2 FYNNEI. The CDR3 region is CASDRGETQYF. The CDR3 bases are TGTGCCAGCGACAGGGGTGAGACCCAGTACTTC.

The rearrangement links TRBV6-5 to TRBJ1-1, with 9 bases identical to TRBD1. Trimming removed 5 bases from V and 11 bases from J; junction bases left unmatched: 9. Germline V lookup: CDR1 MNHEY, CDR2 SVGAGI. CDR3 length equals 13 residues. The CDR3 bases are TGTGCCAGCAGTGACCTCACAGGGGGCCCGGCTTTCTTT. Its protein product is CASSDLTGGPAFF.

This clone was seen just once. This chain connects TRBV7-9 to TRBJ2-1; possible D gene TRBD2, 5 bases. CDR1 and CDR2 from the germline V gene are SEHNR and FQNEAQ (reference sequence). V lost 3 bases, J lost 7 bases, and 13 bases lay in between. This CDR3 has 14 residues. CDR3 bases: TGTGCCAGCAGCTTCGGAGGCGGCAGGAATGAGCAGTTCTTC. This translates into CASSFGGGRNEQFF.

This clone was observed a single time. V gene TRBV7-8 combines with J gene TRBJ2-1, with TRBD1 as a possible D gene (6 bases). The CDR3 consists of 13 residues. Germline CDR1 and CDR2: SGHVS and FQNEAQ. V was trimmed by 2 bases and J by 13 bases, leaving 15 bases between them. CDR3 amino acids: CASSLSYLQGQFF. Written as DNA, the CDR3 is TGTGCCAGCAGCTTAAGTTATTTACAGGGACAGTTCTTC. Using reference TRBV7-8 and TRBJ2-1 for the parts outside the CDR3, the full variable domain is GAGVSQSPRYKVAKRGQDVALRCDPISGHVSLFWYQQALGQGPEFLTYFQNEAQLDKSGLPSDRFFAERPEGSVSTLKIQRTQQEDSAVYLCASSLSYLQGQFFGPGTRLTVL.

This sequence joins TRBV7-9 and TRBJ2-5; 11 bases line up with TRBD1. Germline-derived CDR1 and CDR2 are SEHNR and FQNEAQ (reference sequence). J lost 1 base, V lost 5 bases, and 6 bases had no gene match. CDR3 length: 16 amino acids. CDR3 in DNA: TGTGCCAGCAGCCACCGGGACAGGGGGTTCCAAGAGACCCAGTACTTC. This translates into CASSHRDRGFQETQYF.

CDR3: CASRQGNTEAFF. CDR3 DNA sequence: TGTGCCAGCAGACAGGGGAACACTGAAGCTTTCTTT. V and J are TRBV27 and TRBJ1-1; D possibly corresponds to TRBD1 (6 bases). V shed 6 bases and J shed 1 base, with 6 bases lying between them. CDR1 is MNHEY and CDR2 is SMNVEV in the germline V gene (reference sequence). This CDR3 has 12 amino acids.

This chain joins TRBV5-4 and TRBJ2-2; 7 positions match TRBD2. V lost 4 bases, J lost 6 bases, and 3 bases stayed unmatched. CDR1 and CDR2 from the germline V gene are SGHNT and YYREEE (reference sequence). This CDR3 is 13 amino acids long. The CDR3 sequence is CASSRLAAGELFF. DNA of the CDR3: TGTGCCAGCAGCCGACTAGCTGCCGGGGAGCTGTTTTTT.

The chain employs TRBV11-2 and TRBJ2-1, with TRBD2 matching 10 bases. This CDR3 is built from 19 residues. Losses at the gene ends were 2 bases for V and 4 bases for J; bases not matched to a gene: 14. Germline values: CDR1 SGHAT, CDR2 FQNNGV. The CDR3 nucleotides read TGTGCCAGCAGCTTATACTCGTGGGGGCAACTAGCGGGGTACAATGAGCAGTTCTTC. Translated: CASSLYSWGQLAGYNEQFF. The full variable domain, in which reference TRBV11-2 and TRBJ2-1 provide the parts outside the CDR3, is EAGVAQSPRYKIIEKRQSVAFWCNPISGHATLYWYQQILGQGPKLLIQFQNNGVVDDSQLPKDRFSAERLKGVDSTLKIQPAKLEDSAVYLCASSLYSWGQLAGYNEQFFGPGTRLTVL.

The rearrangement links TRBV7-9 to TRBJ2-2, with TRBD1 as a possible D gene (6 bases). The CDR3 has 16 residues. Trimming removed 1 base at V and 7 bases at J, with 16 bases between. Germline V gene sequence: CDR1 SEHNR, CDR2 FQNEAQ (reference sequence). CDR3 residues: CASSLGKQGNGGELFF. CDR3 DNA sequence: TGTGCCAGCAGCTTAGGCAAACAGGGAAATGGCGGGGAGCTGTTTTTT. Drawing the rest from reference TRBV7-9 and TRBJ2-2, the complete variable domain is DTGVSQNPRHKITKRGQNVTFRCDPISEHNRLYWYRQTLGQGPEFLTYFQNEAQLEKSRLLSDRFSAERPKGSFSTLEIQRTEQGDSAMYLCASSLGKQGNGGELFFGEGSRLTVL.